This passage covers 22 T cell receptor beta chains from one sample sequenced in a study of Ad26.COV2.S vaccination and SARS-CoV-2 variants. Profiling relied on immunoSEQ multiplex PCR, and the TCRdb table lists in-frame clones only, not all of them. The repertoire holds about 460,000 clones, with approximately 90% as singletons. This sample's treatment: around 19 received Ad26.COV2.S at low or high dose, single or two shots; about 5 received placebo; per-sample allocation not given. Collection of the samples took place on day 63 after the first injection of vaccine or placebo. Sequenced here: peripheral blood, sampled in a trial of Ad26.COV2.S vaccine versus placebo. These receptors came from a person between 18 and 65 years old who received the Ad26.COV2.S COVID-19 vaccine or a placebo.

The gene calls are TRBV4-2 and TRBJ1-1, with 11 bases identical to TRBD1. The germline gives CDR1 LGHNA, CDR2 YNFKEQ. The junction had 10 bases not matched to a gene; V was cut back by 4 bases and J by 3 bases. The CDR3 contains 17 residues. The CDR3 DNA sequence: TGTGCCAGCAGCCCTTTATCTCAGGGACAGGGGGACACTGAAGCTTTCTTT. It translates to CASSPLSQGQGDTEAFF.

The CDR3 is CARGEQFF. CDR3 DNA: TGTGCCAGGGGTGAGCAGTTCTTC. The chain couples TRBV2 to TRBJ2-1; D is uncertain. V shed 9 bases and J shed 9 bases, with 3 bases lying between them. The CDR3 spans 8 residues. Germline CDR1 SNHLY, CDR2 FYNNEI.

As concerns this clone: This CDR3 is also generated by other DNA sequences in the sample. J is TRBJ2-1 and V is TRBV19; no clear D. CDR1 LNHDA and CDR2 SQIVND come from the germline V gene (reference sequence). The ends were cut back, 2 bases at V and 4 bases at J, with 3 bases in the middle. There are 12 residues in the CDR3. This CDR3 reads CASSISYNEQFF. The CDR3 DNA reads TGTGCCAGTAGTATAAGTTACAATGAGCAGTTCTTC.

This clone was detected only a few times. The CDR3 reads CATSDLILPGSPLHF. Here the CDR3 DNA reads TGTGCCACCAGTGATTTGATTCTCCCGGGTTCACCCCTCCACTTT. The V and J genes are TRBV24-1 and TRBJ1-6; D is ambiguous. CDR1 is KGHDR and CDR2 is SFDVKD in the germline V gene. The CDR3 runs 15 residues. Trimming left V 0 bases short and J 9 bases short, with 11 bases between.

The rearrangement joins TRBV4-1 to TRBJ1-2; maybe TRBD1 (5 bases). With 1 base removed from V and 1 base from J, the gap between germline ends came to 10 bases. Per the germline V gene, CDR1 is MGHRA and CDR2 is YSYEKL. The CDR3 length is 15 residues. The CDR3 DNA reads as TGCGCCAGCAGCCAAGGACAGATTTATAACTATGGCTACACCTTC. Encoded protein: CASSQGQIYNYGYTF.

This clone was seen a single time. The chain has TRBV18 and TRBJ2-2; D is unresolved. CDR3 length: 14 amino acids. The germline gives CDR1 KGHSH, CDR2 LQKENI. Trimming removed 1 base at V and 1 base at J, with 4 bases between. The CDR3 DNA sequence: TGTGCCAGCTCACCACGGGAGAACACCGGGGAGCTGTTTTTT. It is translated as CASSPRENTGELFF. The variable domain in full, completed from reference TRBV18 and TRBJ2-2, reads NAGVMQNPRHLVRRRGQEARLRCSPMKGHSHVYWYRQLPEEGLKFMVYLQKENIIDESGMPKERFSAEFPKEGPSILRIQQVVRGDSAAYFCASSPRENTGELFFGEGSRLTVL.

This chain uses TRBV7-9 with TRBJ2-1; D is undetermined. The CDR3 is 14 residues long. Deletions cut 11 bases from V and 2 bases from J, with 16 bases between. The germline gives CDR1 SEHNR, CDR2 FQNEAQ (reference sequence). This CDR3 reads CALKAAATYNEQFF. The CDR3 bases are TGTGCCCTTAAGGCGGCGGCCACCTACAATGAGCAGTTCTTC.

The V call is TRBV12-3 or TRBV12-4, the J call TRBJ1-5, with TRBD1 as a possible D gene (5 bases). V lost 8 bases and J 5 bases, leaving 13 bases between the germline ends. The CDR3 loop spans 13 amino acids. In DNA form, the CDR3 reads TGTGCCAGCGGGGCGTTTCGCTATCAGCCCCAGCATTTT. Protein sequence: CASGAFRYQPQHF.

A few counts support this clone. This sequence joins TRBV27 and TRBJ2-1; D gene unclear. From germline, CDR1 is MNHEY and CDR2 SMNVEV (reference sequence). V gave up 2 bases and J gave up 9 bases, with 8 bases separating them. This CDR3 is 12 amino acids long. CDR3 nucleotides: TGTGCCAGCAGTTTAGGCTTGGGTGAGCAGTTCTTC. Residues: CASSLGLGEQFF.

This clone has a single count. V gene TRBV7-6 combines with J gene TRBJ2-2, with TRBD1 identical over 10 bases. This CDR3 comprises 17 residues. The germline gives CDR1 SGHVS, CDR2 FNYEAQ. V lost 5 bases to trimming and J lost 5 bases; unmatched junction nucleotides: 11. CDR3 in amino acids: CASSMTGGARGTGELFF. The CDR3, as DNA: TGTGCCAGCAGCATGACAGGGGGCGCAAGGGGAACCGGGGAGCTGTTTTTT.

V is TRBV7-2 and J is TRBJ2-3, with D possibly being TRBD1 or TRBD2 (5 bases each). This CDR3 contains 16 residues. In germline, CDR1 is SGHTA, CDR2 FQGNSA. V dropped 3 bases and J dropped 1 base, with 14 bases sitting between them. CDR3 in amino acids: CASSFTGPVGTDTQYF. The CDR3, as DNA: TGTGCCAGCAGCTTTACGGGACCGGTGGGCACAGATACGCAGTATTTT.

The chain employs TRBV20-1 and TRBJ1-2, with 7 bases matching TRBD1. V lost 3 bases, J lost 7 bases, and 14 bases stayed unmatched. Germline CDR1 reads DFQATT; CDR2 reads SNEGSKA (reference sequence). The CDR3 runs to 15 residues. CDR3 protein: CSASQQTTGSSGYTF. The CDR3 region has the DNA TGCAGTGCTAGTCAACAGACGACAGGGTCCTCTGGCTACACCTTC.

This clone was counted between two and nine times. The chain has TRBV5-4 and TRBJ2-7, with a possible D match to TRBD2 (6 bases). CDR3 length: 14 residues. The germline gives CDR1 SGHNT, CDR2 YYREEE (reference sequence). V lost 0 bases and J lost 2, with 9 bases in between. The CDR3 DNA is TGTGCCAGCAGCTTGGGACTAGAGACCTACGAGCAGTACTTC. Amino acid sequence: CASSLGLETYEQYF.

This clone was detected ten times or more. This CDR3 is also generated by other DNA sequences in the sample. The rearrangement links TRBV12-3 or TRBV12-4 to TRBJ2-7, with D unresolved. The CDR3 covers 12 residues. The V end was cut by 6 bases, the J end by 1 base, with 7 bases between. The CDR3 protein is CASSPSSYEQYF. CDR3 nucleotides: TGTGCCAGCAGCCCCTCGTCCTACGAGCAGTACTTC.

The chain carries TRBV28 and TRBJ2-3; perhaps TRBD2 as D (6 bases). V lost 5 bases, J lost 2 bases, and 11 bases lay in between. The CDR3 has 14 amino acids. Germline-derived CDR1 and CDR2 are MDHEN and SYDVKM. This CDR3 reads CASSPGTSTDTQYF. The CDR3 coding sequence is TGTGCCAGCAGTCCCGGGACTTCCACAGATACGCAGTATTTT.

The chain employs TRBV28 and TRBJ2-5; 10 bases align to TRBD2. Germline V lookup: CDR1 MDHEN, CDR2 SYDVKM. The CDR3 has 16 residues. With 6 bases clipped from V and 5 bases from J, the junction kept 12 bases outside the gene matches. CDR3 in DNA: TGTGCCAGCAGAGGGTCTAGCGGGAGAGGGGAGGAGACCCAGTACTTC. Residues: CASRGSSGRGEETQYF.

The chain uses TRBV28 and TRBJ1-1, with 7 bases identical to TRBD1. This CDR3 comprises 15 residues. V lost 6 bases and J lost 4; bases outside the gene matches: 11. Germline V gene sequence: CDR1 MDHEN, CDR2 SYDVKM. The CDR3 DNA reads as TGTGCCAGCAGAAACGGCAGGGGGTCGGGCACTGAAGCTTTCTTT. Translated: CASRNGRGSGTEAFF. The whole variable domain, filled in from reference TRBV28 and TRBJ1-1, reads DVKVTQSSRYLVKRTGEKVFLECVQDMDHENMFWYRQDPGLGLRLIYFSYDVKMKEKGDIPEGYSVSREKKERFSLILESASTNQTSMYLCASRNGRGSGTEAFFGQGTRLTVV.

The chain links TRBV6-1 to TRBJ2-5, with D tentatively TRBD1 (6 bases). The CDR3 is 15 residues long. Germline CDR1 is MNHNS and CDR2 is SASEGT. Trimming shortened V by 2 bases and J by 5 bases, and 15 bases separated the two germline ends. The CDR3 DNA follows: TGTGCCAGCAGTGAAAGGTGGGGGCTGGGGGAGACCCAGTACTTC. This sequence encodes CASSERWGLGETQYF.

This CDR3 is CAWSYDLGYTF. The CDR3 region has the DNA TGTGCCTGGAGTTATGACCTGGGCTACACCTTC. This chain links TRBV30 with TRBJ1-2; D unclear. The CDR3 totals 11 residues. Germline V gene lookup returns CDR1 GTSNPN and CDR2 SVGIG (reference sequence). The V gene lost 2 bases and the J gene lost 8 bases, with 9 bases spanning the gap.

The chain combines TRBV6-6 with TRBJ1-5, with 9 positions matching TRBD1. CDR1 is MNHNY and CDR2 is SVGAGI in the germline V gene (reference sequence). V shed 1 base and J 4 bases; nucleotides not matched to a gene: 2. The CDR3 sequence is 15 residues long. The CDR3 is CASSYWDRANQPQHF. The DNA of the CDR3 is TGTGCCAGCAGTTACTGGGACAGGGCTAATCAGCCCCAGCATTTT.

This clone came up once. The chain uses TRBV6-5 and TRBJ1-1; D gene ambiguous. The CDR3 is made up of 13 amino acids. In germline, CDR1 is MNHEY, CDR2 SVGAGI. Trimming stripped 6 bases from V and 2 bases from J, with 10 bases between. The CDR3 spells CASRVGRNTEAFF. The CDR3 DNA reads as TGTGCCAGCAGGGTCGGGCGAAACACTGAAGCTTTCTTT.

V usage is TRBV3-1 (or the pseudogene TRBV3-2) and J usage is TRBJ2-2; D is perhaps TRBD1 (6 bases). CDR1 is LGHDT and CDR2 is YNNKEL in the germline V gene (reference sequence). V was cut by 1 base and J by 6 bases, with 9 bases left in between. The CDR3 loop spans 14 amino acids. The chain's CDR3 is CASSQGQAAGELFF. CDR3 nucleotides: TGTGCCAGCAGCCAAGGACAGGCGGCCGGGGAGCTGTTTTTT.